This T cell receptor beta chain was recovered during a study of OX40 agonist ivuxolimab in advanced cancers. On the study more broadly: Intravenous ivuxolimab at 0.01 to 10 mg/kg was given to patients every 2 weeks.

This table comes from immunoSEQ multiplex PCR, and its TCRdb copy is limited to in-frame clones, with some not included. This sample has about 84,000 clones, with around 94% found just once. Study-wide points: There were also nonresponders showing low normalized T-cell clonal expansion. The antigen specificity of the peripheral T cells (those that were expanded) was not determined. CD8+ T cells averaged more expanded clones than CD4+.

Per the germline V gene, CDR1 is PRHDT and CDR2 is FYEKMQ (reference sequence). Between the trimmed V and J ends, which lost 3 bases and 6 bases, there was a span of 11 bases. The CDR3 sequence is 13 residues long. In regard to this clone: Its antigen is not identified.

The chain employs TRBV13 and TRBJ1-1; a possible D gene is TRBD1 (6 bases). This TCR came from an adult with an advanced solid tumor such as melanoma, head and neck, liver or kidney cancer. Sample: CD4+ or CD8+ T cells sorted from blood, taken in a trial of the OX40 agonist ivuxolimab. CDR3 in amino acids: CASSFNRVSEAFF. The CDR3 bases are TGTGCCAGCAGCTTTAACAGGGTATCTGAAGCTTTCTTT.